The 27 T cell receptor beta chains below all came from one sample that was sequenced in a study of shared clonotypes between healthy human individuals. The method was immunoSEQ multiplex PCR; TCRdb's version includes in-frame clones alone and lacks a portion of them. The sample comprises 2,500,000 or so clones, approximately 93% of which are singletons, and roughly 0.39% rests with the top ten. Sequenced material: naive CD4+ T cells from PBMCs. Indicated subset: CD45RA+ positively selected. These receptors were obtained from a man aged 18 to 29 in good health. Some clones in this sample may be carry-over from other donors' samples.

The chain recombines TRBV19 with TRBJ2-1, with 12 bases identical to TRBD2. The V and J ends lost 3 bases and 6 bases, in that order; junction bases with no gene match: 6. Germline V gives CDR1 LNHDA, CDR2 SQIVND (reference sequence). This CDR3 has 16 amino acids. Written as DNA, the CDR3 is TGTGCCAGTAGTATTGCCGTGACTAGCGGGAGCAATGAGCAGTTCTTC. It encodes CASSIAVTSGSNEQFF.

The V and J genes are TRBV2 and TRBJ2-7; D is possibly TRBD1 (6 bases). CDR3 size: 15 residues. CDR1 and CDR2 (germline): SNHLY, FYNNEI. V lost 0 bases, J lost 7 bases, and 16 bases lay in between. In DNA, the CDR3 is TGTGCCAGCAGTGAAGCGGGGACACCCGGCGGGGAGCAGTACTTC. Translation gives CASSEAGTPGGEQYF.

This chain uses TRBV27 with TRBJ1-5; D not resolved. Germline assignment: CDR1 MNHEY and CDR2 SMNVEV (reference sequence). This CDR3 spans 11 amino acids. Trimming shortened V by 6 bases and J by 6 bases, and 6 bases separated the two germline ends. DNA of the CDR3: TGTGCCAGCAGCCCAGGTCAGCCCCAGCATTTT. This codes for CASSPGQPQHF.

CDR3 nucleotide sequence: TGTGCCAGCAGTGAAGACACCCGACTAGCGGGGTACAATGAGCAGTTCTTC. This gives the protein CASSEDTRLAGYNEQFF. V and J are TRBV6-1 and TRBJ2-1; TRBD2 aligns across 11 bases. The germline gives CDR1 MNHNS, CDR2 SASEGT. Trimming removed 1 base from V and 4 bases from J; junction bases left unmatched: 6. This CDR3 region has 17 residues.

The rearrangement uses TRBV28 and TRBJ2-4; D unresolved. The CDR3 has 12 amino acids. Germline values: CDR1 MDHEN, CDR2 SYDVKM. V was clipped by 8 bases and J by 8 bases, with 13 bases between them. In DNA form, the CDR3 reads TGTGCCAGCGAACACAATGGGGACATTCAGTACTTC. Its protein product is CASEHNGDIQYF. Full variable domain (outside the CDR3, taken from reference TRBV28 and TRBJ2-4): DVKVTQSSRYLVKRTGEKVFLECVQDMDHENMFWYRQDPGLGLRLIYFSYDVKMKEKGDIPEGYSVSREKKERFSLILESASTNQTSMYLCASEHNGDIQYFGAGTRLSVL.

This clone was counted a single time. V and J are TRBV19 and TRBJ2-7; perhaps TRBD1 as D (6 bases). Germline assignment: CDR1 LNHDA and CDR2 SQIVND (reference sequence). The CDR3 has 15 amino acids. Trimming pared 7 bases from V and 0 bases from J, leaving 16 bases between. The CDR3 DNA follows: TGTGCCAGTATGGGACCAAGGGGGAGCTCCTACGAGCAGTACTTC. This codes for CASMGPRGSSYEQYF.

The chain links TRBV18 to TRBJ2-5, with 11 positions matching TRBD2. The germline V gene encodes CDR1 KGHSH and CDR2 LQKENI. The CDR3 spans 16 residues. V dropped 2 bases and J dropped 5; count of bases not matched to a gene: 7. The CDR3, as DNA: TGTGCCAGCTCACCAACACTAGCGGGAGCTTCTGAGACCCAGTACTTC. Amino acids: CASSPTLAGASETQYF.

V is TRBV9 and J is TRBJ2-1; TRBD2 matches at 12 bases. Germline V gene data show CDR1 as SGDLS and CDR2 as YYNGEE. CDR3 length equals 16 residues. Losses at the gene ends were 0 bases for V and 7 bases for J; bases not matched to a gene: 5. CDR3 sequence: CASSVVSSGRANEQFF. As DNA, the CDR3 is TGTGCCAGCAGCGTAGTATCTAGCGGGAGGGCGAATGAGCAGTTCTTC. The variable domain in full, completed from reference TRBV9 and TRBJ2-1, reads DSGVTQTPKHLITATGQRVTLRCSPRSGDLSVYWYQQSLDQGLQFLIQYYNGEERAKGNILERFSAQQFPDLHSELNLSSLELGDSALYFCASSVVSSGRANEQFFGPGTRLTVL.

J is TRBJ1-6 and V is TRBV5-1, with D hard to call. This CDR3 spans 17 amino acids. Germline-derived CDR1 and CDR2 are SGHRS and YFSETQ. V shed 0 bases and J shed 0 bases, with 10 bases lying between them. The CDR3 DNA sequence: TGCGCCAGCAGCTTGGTTAGCCCGAGCTCCTATAATTCACCCCTCCACTTT. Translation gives CASSLVSPSSYNSPLHF.

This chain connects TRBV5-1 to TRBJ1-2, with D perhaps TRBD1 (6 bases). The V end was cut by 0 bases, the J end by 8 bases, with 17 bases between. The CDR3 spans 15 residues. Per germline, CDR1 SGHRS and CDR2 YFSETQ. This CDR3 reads CASSLDRAGPRGYTF. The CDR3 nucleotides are TGCGCCAGCAGCTTGGACAGGGCCGGGCCGAGAGGCTACACCTTC.

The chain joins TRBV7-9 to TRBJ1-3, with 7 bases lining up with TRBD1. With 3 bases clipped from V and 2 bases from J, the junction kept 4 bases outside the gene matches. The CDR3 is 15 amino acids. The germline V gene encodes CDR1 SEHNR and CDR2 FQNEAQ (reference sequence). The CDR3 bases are TGTGCCAGCAGCTTCTCAACAGGGGCTGGAAACACCATATATTTT. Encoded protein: CASSFSTGAGNTIYF.

The CDR3 bases are TGTGCCAGCAGCCACAAAGGGACATCGAACACCGGGGAGCTGTTTTTT. As protein: CASSHKGTSNTGELFF. This chain uses TRBV5-5 with TRBJ2-2, with D tentatively TRBD1 (6 bases). V was trimmed by 4 bases and J by 0 bases, leaving 13 bases between them. CDR1 SGHKS and CDR2 YYEKEE come from the germline V gene (reference sequence). There are 16 residues in the CDR3.

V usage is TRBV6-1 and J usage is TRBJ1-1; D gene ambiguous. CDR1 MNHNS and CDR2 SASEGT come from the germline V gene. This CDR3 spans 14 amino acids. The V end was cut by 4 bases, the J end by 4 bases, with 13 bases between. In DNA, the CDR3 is TGTGCCAGCAGTGCCCCCGGAATGAGCACTGAAGCTTTCTTT. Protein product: CASSAPGMSTEAFF.

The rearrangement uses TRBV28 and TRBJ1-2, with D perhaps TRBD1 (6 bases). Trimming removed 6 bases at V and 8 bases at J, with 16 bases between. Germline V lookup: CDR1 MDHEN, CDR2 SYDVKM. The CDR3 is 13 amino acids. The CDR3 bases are TGTGCCAGCAGGACGCTTCTTAGGGGGGGCTACACCTTC. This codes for CASRTLLRGGYTF.

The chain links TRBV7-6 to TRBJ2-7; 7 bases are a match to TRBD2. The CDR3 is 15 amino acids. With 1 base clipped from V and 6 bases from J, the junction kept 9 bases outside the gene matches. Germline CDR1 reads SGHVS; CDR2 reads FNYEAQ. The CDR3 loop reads CASSLVASWGGEQYF. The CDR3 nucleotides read TGTGCCAGCAGCTTAGTGGCTAGCTGGGGGGGCGAGCAGTACTTC.

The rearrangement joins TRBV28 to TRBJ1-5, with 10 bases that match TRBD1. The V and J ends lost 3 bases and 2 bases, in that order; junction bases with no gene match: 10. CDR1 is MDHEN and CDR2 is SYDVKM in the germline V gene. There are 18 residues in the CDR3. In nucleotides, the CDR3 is TGTGCCAGCAGTTTCTCGGAGGGACAGGGGCAGGGCAATCAGCCCCAGCATTTT. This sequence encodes CASSFSEGQGQGNQPQHF.

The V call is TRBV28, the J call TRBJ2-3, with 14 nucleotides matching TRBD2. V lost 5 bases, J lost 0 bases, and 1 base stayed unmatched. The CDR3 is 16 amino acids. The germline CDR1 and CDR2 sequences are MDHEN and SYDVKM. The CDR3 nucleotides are TGTGCCAGCAGTAGACTAGCGGGAGGGAGCACAGATACGCAGTATTTT. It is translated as CASSRLAGGSTDTQYF.

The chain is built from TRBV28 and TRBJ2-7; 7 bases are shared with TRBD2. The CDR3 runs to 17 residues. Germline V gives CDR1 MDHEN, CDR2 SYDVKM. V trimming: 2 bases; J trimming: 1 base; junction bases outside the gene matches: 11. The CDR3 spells CASSLPLGGSGSYEQYF. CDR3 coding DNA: TGTGCCAGCAGTTTACCCCTGGGCGGGAGCGGTTCCTACGAGCAGTACTTC.

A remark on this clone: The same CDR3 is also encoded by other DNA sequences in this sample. The CDR3 loop reads CASSPTGLQETQYF. The CDR3 region has the DNA TGTGCCAGCAGCCCCACAGGGCTTCAAGAGACCCAGTACTTC. The chain combines TRBV7-3 with TRBJ2-5, with D possibly TRBD1 on 6 matching bases. Trimming removed 5 bases from V and 2 bases from J, with 12 bases in between. The CDR3 totals 14 residues. Looked up from germline, CDR1 is SGHTA and CDR2 is FQGTGA.

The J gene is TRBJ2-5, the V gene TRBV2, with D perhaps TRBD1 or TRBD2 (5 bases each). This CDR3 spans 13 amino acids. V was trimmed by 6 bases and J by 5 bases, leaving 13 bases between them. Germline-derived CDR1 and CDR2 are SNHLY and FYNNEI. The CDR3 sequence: CASSLRGGETQYF. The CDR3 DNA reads TGTGCCAGCAGCCTTAGGGGCGGGGAGACCCAGTACTTC.

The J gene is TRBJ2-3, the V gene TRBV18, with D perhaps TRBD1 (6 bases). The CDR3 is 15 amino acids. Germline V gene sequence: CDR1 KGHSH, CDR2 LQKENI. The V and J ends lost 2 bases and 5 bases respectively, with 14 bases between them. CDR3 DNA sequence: TGTGCCAGCTCACCATTGGGGGCGTTTGGAGATACGCAGTATTTT. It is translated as CASSPLGAFGDTQYF.

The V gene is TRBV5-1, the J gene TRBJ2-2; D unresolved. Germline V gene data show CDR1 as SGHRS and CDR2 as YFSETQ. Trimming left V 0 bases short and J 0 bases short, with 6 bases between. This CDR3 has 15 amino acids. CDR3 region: CASSLGSANTGELFF. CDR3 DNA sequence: TGCGCCAGCAGCTTGGGCAGCGCGAACACCGGGGAGCTGTTTTTT. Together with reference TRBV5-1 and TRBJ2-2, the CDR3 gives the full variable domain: KAGVTQTPRYLIKTRGQQVTLSCSPISGHRSVSWYQQTPGQGLQFLFEYFSETQRNKGNFPGRFSGRQFSNSRSEMNVSTLELGDSALYLCASSLGSANTGELFFGEGSRLTVL.

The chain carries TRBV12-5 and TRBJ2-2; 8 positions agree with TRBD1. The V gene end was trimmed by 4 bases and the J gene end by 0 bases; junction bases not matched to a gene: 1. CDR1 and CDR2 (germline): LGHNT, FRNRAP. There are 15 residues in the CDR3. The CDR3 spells CASGSTGANTGELFF. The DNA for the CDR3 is TGTGCTAGTGGTTCGACAGGGGCGAACACCGGGGAGCTGTTTTTT. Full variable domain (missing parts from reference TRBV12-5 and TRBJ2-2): DARVTQTPRHKVTEMGQEVTMRCQPILGHNTVFWYRQTMMQGLELLAYFRNRAPLDDSGMPKDRFSAEMPDATLATLKIQPSEPRDSAVYFCASGSTGANTGELFFGEGSRLTVL.

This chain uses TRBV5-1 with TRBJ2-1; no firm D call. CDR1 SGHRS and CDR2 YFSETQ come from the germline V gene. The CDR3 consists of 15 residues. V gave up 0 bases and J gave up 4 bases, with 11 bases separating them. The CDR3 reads CASSLGIVGYNEQFF. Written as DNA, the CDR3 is TGCGCCAGCAGCTTGGGGATAGTTGGGTACAATGAGCAGTTCTTC.

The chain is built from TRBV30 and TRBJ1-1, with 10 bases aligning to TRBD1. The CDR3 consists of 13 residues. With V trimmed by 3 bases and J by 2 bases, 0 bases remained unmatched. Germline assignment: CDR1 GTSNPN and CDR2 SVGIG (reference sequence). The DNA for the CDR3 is TGTGCCTGGAGGACAGGGGGCAACACTGAAGCTTTCTTT. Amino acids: CAWRTGGNTEAFF.

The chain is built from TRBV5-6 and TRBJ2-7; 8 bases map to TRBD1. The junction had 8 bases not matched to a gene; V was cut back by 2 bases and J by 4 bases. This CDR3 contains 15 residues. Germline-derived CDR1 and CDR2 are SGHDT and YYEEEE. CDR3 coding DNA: TGTGCCAGCAGCTTCGTTTCAGGGGGCCCTTACGAGCAGTACTTC. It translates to CASSFVSGGPYEQYF.

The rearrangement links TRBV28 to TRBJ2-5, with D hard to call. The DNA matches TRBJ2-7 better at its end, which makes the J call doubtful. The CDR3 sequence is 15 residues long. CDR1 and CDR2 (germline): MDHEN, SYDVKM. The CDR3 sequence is CASSFMRSSSYEQYF. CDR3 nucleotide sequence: TGTGCCAGCAGTTTCATGAGGTCGAGCTCCTACGAGCAGTACTTC.